This T cell receptor beta chain was captured by sequencing in a study of post-analysis software for immune sequencing data. In the study overall: As for disease course, relapsing-remitting, secondary progressive and progressive-relapsing multiple sclerosis were all included. Study-level points and caveats: Four or five TRBV segments, including TRBV5-6, TRBV5-1 and TRBV20-1, were more frequent in patients than controls. Controls showed significantly higher normalized Chao1 diversity than did multiple sclerosis patients. Co-batched samples clustered tightly together by F measure.

About this clonotype itself: The antigen is not known.

Prepared libraries of TCR beta cDNA carried unique molecular identifiers. Out of roughly 0.85 to 11 million T cells, about 500,000 cDNA molecules were generated. TCRdb ran MiXCR on the PCR reads and lists one entry per CDR3 protein. The sample has 740,000 or so distinct CDR3 sequences, approximately 53% seen once. Germline CDR1 SGHRS, CDR2 YFSETQ. V dropped 4 bases and J dropped 6; count of bases not matched to a gene: 10. The CDR3 is 15 residues long. What was sequenced was blood. This chain links TRBV5-1 with TRBJ2-4; 7 bases map to TRBD1. The source of this sequence is a girl aged 10 to 17 with multiple sclerosis. CDR3: CASSPFGQETNIQYF. DNA of the CDR3: TGCGCCAGCAGCCCCTTTGGACAGGAGACAAACATTCAGTACTTC.